A single sample is the source of the 19 T cell receptor beta chains below, sequenced in a study of control samples from healthy donors and cancer patients. Libraries were prepared by immunoSEQ multiplex PCR; TCRdb keeps only in-frame clonotypes and omits some of them. The sample holds roughly 86,000 clones, roughly 93% seen once. The sequenced sample consisted of blood. These receptors came from a woman younger than 45 in good health.

The V and J genes are TRBV29-1 and TRBJ2-7; 8 bases agree with TRBD2. The germline gives CDR1 SQVTM, CDR2 ANQGSEA. CDR3 length: 12 residues. J gave up 6 bases and V 4 bases, and 5 bases lay outside the gene matches. CDR3 nucleotides: TGCAGCGTTGCTCTGGCGGGGGGCGAGCAGTACTTC. It is translated as CSVALAGGEQYF.

The genes are TRBV6-5 and TRBJ2-1, with D perhaps TRBD2 (5 bases). Germline values: CDR1 MNHEY, CDR2 SVGAGI. There are 16 residues in the CDR3. Trimming took off 2 bases at V and 2 bases at J, with 13 bases between the two ends. CDR3 DNA sequence: TGTGCCAGCAGTTACCCCGGGGAAGGCACCTACAATGAGCAGTTCTTC. It specifies CASSYPGEGTYNEQFF.

The sample holds one count of this clone. The chain couples TRBV29-1 to TRBJ1-2; D is undetermined. Trimming took off 1 base at V and 1 base at J, with 10 bases between the two ends. Germline V gene data show CDR1 as SQVTM and CDR2 as ANQGSEA. The CDR3 runs to 14 residues. The CDR3 protein is CSVEVRASNYGYTF. The CDR3 DNA is TGCAGCGTTGAAGTCCGAGCGAGTAACTATGGCTACACCTTC. The variable domain in full, completed from reference TRBV29-1 and TRBJ1-2, reads SAVISQKPSRDICQRGTSLTIQCQVDSQVTMMFWYRQQPGQSLTLIATANQGSEATYESGFVIDKFPISRPNLTFSTLTVSNMSPEDSSIYLCSVEVRASNYGYTFGSGTRLTVV.

This clone was seen a handful of times. The chain uses TRBV2 and TRBJ1-1; a possible D gene is TRBD1 (6 bases). Germline V gives CDR1 SNHLY, CDR2 FYNNEI. The CDR3 length is 12 residues. Trimming took 8 bases from V and 6 from J, leaving 13 bases between them. CDR3 in amino acids: CASARGLAEAFF. The CDR3 nucleotides read TGTGCCAGCGCCAGGGGTTTAGCTGAAGCTTTCTTT. Looking up the rest from reference TRBV2 and TRBJ1-1 gives the full variable domain: EPEVTQTPSHQVTQMGQEVILRCVPISNHLYFYWYRQILGQKVEFLVSFYNNEISEKSEIFDDQFSVERPDGSNFTLKIRSTKLEDSAMYFCASARGLAEAFFGQGTRLTVV.

The chain links TRBV18 to TRBJ1-2; D unclear. The germline CDR1 and CDR2 sequences are KGHSH and LQKENI. Trimming pared 3 bases from V and 7 bases from J, leaving 9 bases between. The CDR3 runs to 12 residues. CDR3 sequence reads: CASSPLTLGYTF. The CDR3 DNA reads as TGTGCCAGCTCACCCCTGACACTTGGCTACACCTTC. Filled out from reference TRBV18 and TRBJ1-2, the complete variable domain reads NAGVMQNPRHLVRRRGQEARLRCSPMKGHSHVYWYRQLPEEGLKFMVYLQKENIIDESGMPKERFSAEFPKEGPSILRIQQVVRGDSAAYFCASSPLTLGYTFGSGTRLTVV.

The J gene is TRBJ2-2, the V gene TRBV28, with D possibly matching TRBD1 (6 bases). This CDR3 comprises 14 residues. V was cut by 6 bases and J by 1 base, with 9 bases left in between. Germline lookup yields CDR1 MDHEN and CDR2 SYDVKM. CDR3 bases: TGTGCCAGCAGGTGGACAGAGAACACCGGGGAGCTGTTTTTT. Protein: CASRWTENTGELFF.

The V gene is TRBV7-8, the J gene TRBJ2-1; tentative D call: TRBD2 (6 bases). Between the trimmed V and J ends, which lost 6 bases and 9 bases, there was a span of 12 bases. CDR1 and CDR2 from the germline V gene are SGHVS and FQNEAQ. The CDR3 extends over 12 amino acids. CDR3 residues: CASSGPGGEQFF. Here the CDR3 DNA reads TGTGCCAGCAGTGGGCCCGGGGGTGAGCAGTTCTTC.

This rearrangement joins TRBV9 to TRBJ2-1; no clear D gene. CDR1 is SGDLS, CDR2 YYNGEE, per germline. CDR3 length: 15 residues. Trimming removed 0 bases at V and 4 bases at J, with 11 bases between. The CDR3 DNA reads TGTGCCAGCAGCGTAGGCGGTCCCGAATACAATGAGCAGTTCTTC. It encodes CASSVGGPEYNEQFF.

This clone has more than one count but fewer than ten. V gene TRBV6-4 combines with J gene TRBJ2-1; no clear D. The CDR3 extends over 13 amino acids. V dropped 2 bases and J dropped 1 base, with 3 bases sitting between them. Germline CDR1 reads MRHNA; CDR2 reads SNTAGT. CDR3 sequence (DNA): TGTGCCAGCAGTGACAAATCCTACAATGAGCAGTTCTTC. Encoded protein: CASSDKSYNEQFF.

This chain connects TRBV6-5 to TRBJ1-6, with TRBD1 matching 8 bases. CDR1 and CDR2 (germline): MNHEY, SVGAGI. V shed 4 bases and J 7 bases; nucleotides not matched to a gene: 3. CDR3 size: 14 residues. CDR3 bases: TGTGCCAGCAGTTCGACAGGGGCCAATTCACCCCTCCACTTT. It is translated as CASSSTGANSPLHF.

The table lists this clone with a count of one. J is TRBJ2-3 and V is TRBV28; 8 positions match TRBD2. The V and J ends lost 5 bases and 0 bases, in that order; junction bases with no gene match: 10. Looked up from germline, CDR1 is MDHEN and CDR2 is SYDVKM. CDR3 length equals 17 residues. DNA of the CDR3: TGTGCCAGCAGTCCTCACCCTGGACTAGCCAGCACAGATACGCAGTATTTT. The encoded protein is CASSPHPGLASTDTQYF.

This clone came up once. The chain couples TRBV6-5 to TRBJ1-6, with D perhaps matching TRBD1 (5 bases). This CDR3 region has 14 residues. Trimming cost V 6 bases and J 6 bases, with 12 bases left between them. The V gene's germline CDR1 is MNHEY and CDR2 SVGAGI. This CDR3 is CASRAGFSNSPLHF. DNA of the CDR3: TGTGCCAGCAGGGCAGGGTTTTCTAATTCACCCCTCCACTTT.

The chain uses TRBV2 and TRBJ2-2, with 12 bases that match TRBD1. The length of the CDR3 is 17 residues. Trimming cost V 5 bases and J 1 base; bases outside gene matches: 5. Germline assignment: CDR1 SNHLY and CDR2 FYNNEI. CDR3 nucleotides: TGTGCCAGCAGTTGGGGACAGGGGGCGGGGAACACCGGGGAGCTGTTTTTT. It is translated as CASSWGQGAGNTGELFF.

For the CDR3, the DNA is TGTGCCAGCAGCTTACGGCCACAAGAGACCCAGTACTTC. As protein: CASSLRPQETQYF. This chain joins TRBV7-8 and TRBJ2-5; D gene ambiguous. CDR1 and CDR2 from the germline V gene are SGHVS and FQNEAQ. V lost 2 bases and J 2 bases, leaving 6 bases between the germline ends. The CDR3 spans 13 residues.

The CDR3 protein is CASSAGGAYGYTF. The CDR3 coding sequence is TGTGCCAGCAGTGCAGGGGGAGCCTATGGCTACACCTTC. The chain joins TRBV25-1 to TRBJ1-2; 7 nucleotides line up with TRBD1. The trim removed 4 bases at V and 4 bases at J, leaving 3 bases unmatched. The CDR3 covers 13 residues. Germline CDR1 MGHDK, CDR2 SYGVNS.

This chain joins TRBV4-1 and TRBJ2-7; TRBD1 aligns across 7 bases. The CDR3 covers 16 residues. V shed 0 bases and J 1 base; nucleotides not matched to a gene: 6. Germline V lookup: CDR1 MGHRA, CDR2 YSYEKL. CDR3 sequence reads: CASSQELAGGSYEQYF. DNA of the CDR3: TGCGCCAGCAGCCAAGAGCTGGCAGGGGGATCCTACGAGCAGTACTTC.

The J gene is TRBJ2-5, the V gene TRBV6-5; D remains unclear. Germline CDR1 is MNHEY and CDR2 is SVGAGI. The ends were cut back, 4 bases at V and 4 bases at J, with 10 bases in the middle. CDR3 length: 13 amino acids. In DNA, the CDR3 is TGTGCCAGCAGTTCCAGCCGGCTAGAGACCCAGTACTTC. As protein: CASSSSRLETQYF.

In regard to this clone: A read error may produce the germline difference seen at one junction end. The genes are TRBV7-8 and TRBJ2-2; D gene unclear. Germline assignment: CDR1 SGHVS and CDR2 FQNEAQ. This CDR3 comprises 14 residues. The CDR3 bases are TGTGCCAGCAGCATCTCCACGAACGCCGGGGAGCTGTTTTTT. It translates to CASSISTNAGELFF.

The J gene is TRBJ1-5, the V gene TRBV28; no clear D gene. The germline gives CDR1 MDHEN, CDR2 SYDVKM. There are 14 residues in the CDR3. V lost 5 bases to trimming and J lost 5 bases, with 13 bases between them. CDR3 in amino acids: CASSRVSGDQPQHF. The CDR3 DNA reads as TGTGCCAGCAGTCGGGTCTCGGGCGATCAGCCCCAGCATTTT.